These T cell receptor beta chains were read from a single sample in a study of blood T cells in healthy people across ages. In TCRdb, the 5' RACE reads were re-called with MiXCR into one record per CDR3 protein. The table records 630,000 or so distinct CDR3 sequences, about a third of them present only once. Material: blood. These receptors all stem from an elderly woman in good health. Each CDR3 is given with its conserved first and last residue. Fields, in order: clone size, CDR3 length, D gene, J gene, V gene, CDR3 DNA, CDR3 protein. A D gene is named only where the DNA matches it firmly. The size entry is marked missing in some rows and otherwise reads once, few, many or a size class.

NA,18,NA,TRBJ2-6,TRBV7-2,TGTGCCAGCAGCTTAAGGGCCGCGCCCCTAACTGGGGCCAACGTCCTGACTTTC,CASSLRAAPLTGANVLTF
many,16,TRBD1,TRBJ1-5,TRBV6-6,TGTGCCAGCAGTCCCTCGGGACAGGGGACTAATCAGCCCCAGCATTTT,CASSPSGQGTNQPQHF
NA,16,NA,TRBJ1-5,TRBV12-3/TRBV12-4,TGTGCCAGCAGTTTCTCCCGGGCAGGGAGCAATCAGCCCCAGCATTTT,CASSFSRAGSNQPQHF
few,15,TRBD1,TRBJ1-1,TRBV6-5,TGTGCCAGCACTCGACAGGGGGGCCAGGCGGCTGAAGCTTTCTTT,CASTRQGGQAAEAFF
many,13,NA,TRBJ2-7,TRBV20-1,TGCAGTGCAACCACGGACAGTCTGGGCGAGCAGTACTTC,CSATTDSLGEQYF
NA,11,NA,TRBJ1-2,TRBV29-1,TGCAGCGTTGATCGGGGGTCAGGCTACACCTTC,CSVDRGSGYTF
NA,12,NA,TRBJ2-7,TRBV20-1,TGCACCGGCGGGCACACATCCTACGAGCAGTACTTC,CTGGHTSYEQYF
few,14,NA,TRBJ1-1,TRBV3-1,TGTGCCAGCAGGATGGGGGGTCCGAACACTGAAGCTTTCTTT,CASRMGGPNTEAFF
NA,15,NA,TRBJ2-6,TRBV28,TGTGCCAGCAGTTATTTGGACCCTGGGGCCAACGTCCTGACTTTC,CASSYLDPGANVLTF
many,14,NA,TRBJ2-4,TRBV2,TGTGCCAGCTTGGGGACATTAGCCAAAAACATTCAGTACTTC,CASLGTLAKNIQYF
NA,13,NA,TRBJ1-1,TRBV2,TGTGCCAGCAGTGAAGCCTCAGGAACTGAAGCTTTCTTT,CASSEASGTEAFF
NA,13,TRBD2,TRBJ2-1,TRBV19,TGTGCCAGTAGTCTCCTGTCGGGGGGTGAGCAGTTCTTC,CASSLLSGGEQFF
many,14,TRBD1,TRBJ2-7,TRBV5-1,TGCGCCAGCAGCTTGGGGGACAGGGCCTACGAGCAGTACTTC,CASSLGDRAYEQYF
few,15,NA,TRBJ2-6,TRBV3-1,TGTGCCAGCAGCCAAGACGGGGCTGGGGCCAACGTCCTGACTTTC,CASSQDGAGANVLTF
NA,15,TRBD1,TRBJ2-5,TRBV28,TGTGCCAGCAAGGGGACAGGGTCTCCCCAAGAGACCCAGTACTTC,CASKGTGSPQETQYF
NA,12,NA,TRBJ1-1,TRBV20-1,TGCAGTGCTCGCGGCTCAAGGACTGAAGCTTTCTTT,CSARGSRTEAFF
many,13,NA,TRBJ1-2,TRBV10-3,TGTGCCATCAGTGACAGGAGTAACTATGGCTACACCTTC,CAISDRSNYGYTF
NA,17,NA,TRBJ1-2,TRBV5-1,TGCGCCAGCAGCTTGGCCCAGGCGGGGGCACGAAGCTATGGCTACACCTTC,CASSLAQAGARSYGYTF
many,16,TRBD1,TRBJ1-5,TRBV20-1,TGCAGTGCTAGGTGGGACAGGGGGGGAATCAATCAGCCCCAGCATTTT,CSARWDRGGINQPQHF
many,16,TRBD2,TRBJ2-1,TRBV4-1,TGCGCCAGCAAGACTAGCGGGGGGGCGGCCTACAATGAGCAGTTCTTC,CASKTSGGAAYNEQFF
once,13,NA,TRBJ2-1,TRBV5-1,TGCGCCAGCCGGCTGACTAGGACCAATGAGCAGTTCTTC,CASRLTRTNEQFF
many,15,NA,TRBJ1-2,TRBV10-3,TGTGCCATCAGTGAGTCGGTTCAGGGCTACTATGGCTACACCTTC,CAISESVQGYYGYTF
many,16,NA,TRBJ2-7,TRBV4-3,TGCGCCAGCAGCCAAGTGGTGGGGGGAAGCTCCTACGAGCAGTACTTC,CASSQVVGGSSYEQYF
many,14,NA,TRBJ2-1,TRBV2,TGTGCCGGTCTAGGGGGGGCGTCCTACAATGAGCAGTTCTTC,CAGLGGASYNEQFF
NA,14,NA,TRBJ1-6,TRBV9,TGTGCCAGCAGCGGAGGGGGAAGGGAATCACCCCTCCACTTT,CASSGGGRESPLHF
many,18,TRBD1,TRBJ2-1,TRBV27,TGTGCCAGCAGTTTCCTTAGGGCAGGGGGCGAAACCTACAATGAGCAGTTCTTC,CASSFLRAGGETYNEQFF
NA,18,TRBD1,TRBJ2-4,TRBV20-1,TGCAGTGCTAGAGATCTACGTGCGACAGGGGCGTCCAAAAACATTCAGTACTTC,CSARDLRATGASKNIQYF
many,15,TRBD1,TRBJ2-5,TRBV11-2,TGTGCCAGCAGCTTAACAGGACAGGACCAAGAGACCCAGTACTTC,CASSLTGQDQETQYF
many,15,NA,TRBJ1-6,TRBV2,TGTGCCAGCCGGTCGTTGGGCGGCTCCAATTCACCCCTCCACTTT,CASRSLGGSNSPLHF
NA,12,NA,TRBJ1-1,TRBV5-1,TGCGCCAGCAGCTTACCTTACAAGGAAGCTTTCTTT,CASSLPYKEAFF
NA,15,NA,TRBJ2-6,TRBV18,TGTGCCAGCTCACTCCTGGATGAAGGGGCCAACGTCCTGACTTTC,CASSLLDEGANVLTF
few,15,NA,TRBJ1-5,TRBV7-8,TGTGCCAGCAGCTCCCTCACCGGGGATGGTCAGCCCCAGCATTTT,CASSSLTGDGQPQHF
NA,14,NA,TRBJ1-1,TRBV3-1,TGTGCCAGCAGCCAAGCAACGGGAAAGCCTGAAGCTTTCTTT,CASSQATGKPEAFF
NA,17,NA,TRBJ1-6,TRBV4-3,TGCGCCAGCAGCCAAGATCAATCAGGGCATGGGCCCAACCCCCTCCACTTT,CASSQDQSGHGPNPLHF
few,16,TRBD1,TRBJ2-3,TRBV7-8,TGTGCCAGCAGCCCACTCAGCAGGGGGATCGCAGATACGCAGTATTTT,CASSPLSRGIADTQYF
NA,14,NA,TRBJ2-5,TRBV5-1,TGCGCCAGCAGCTTGCATCGGCAGGGTGGTGAGCAGTACTTC,CASSLHRQGGEQYF
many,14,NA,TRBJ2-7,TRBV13,TGTGCCAGCAGCCTGCAGGGTCATATCCGCGAGCAGTACTTC,CASSLQGHIREQYF
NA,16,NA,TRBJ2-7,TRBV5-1,TGCGCCAGCAGCCCGGGGGTGACAGGGTTCTCCTACGAGCAGTACTTC,CASSPGVTGFSYEQYF
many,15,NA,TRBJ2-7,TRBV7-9,TGTGCCAGCAGCTACGACAGGGTGGGACTCTACGAGCAGTACTTC,CASSYDRVGLYEQYF
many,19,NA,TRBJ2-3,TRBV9,TGTGCCAGCAGCGTAGCCCCATGGGAGGACTATTTGAGCACAGATACGCAGTATTTT,CASSVAPWEDYLSTDTQYF
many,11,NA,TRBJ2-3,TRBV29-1,TGCAGCGTCAGGGCTGCAGATACGCAGTATTTT,CSVRAADTQYF
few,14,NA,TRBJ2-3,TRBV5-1,TGCGCCAGCAGCTTGGAAAGAGGGACAACCGGTCTGTATTTT,CASSLERGTTGLYF
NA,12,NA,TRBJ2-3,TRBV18,TGTGCCAGCTCACCAGAGGAGAATACGCAGTATTTT,CASSPEENTQYF
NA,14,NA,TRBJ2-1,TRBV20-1,TGCAGTGCTATCGCCGGGGCCAATAGGGGTGAGCAGTTCTTC,CSAIAGANRGEQFF